What follows is one TCR beta chain and its context. Germline CDR1 is MGHRA and CDR2 is YSYEKL. CDR3 size: 13 residues. V lost 4 bases to trimming and J lost 10 bases, with 13 bases between them. Some clones are missing from TCRdb's copy, which holds only in-frame ones; the method was immunoSEQ multiplex PCR. The sample contains roughly 130,000 clones, 93% of which appear only once. This sample was included in a study of control samples from healthy donors and cancer patients. This sequence originates from a man in his fifties with head and neck cancer. The sample consisted of PBMCs. J is TRBJ2-2 and V is TRBV4-1, with no clear D. In DNA form, the CDR3 reads TGCGCCAGCAGCCCACCCGGCCCGTCGGAGCTGTTTTTT. Translated, it gives CASSPPGPSELFF.